This record concerns one T cell receptor beta chain sequence. Its antigen is still unknown. The sample comes from a study of PD-1 blockade in mismatch repair-deficient tumors. All patients were mismatch repair deficient, assessed by either PCR or immunohistochemistry. TCRs were sequenced from a few patients responding to pembrolizumab. Study findings and constraints: After pembrolizumab, tumor-resident clones rose rapidly, then generally contracted before radiologic responses.

Germline trimming cut 6 bases from V and 4 bases from J; bases unmatched to any gene: 10. Germline values: CDR1 MNHEY, CDR2 SVGAGI. This CDR3 comprises 15 residues. Profiled with immunoSEQ multiplex PCR; TCRdb holds only in-frame clones, not every one. This sample yields roughly 120,000 clones, of which 88% are seen a single time; 12% belongs to the top ten. The input for sequencing was peripheral blood, taken approximately 70 weeks after starting pembrolizumab. The source of this sequence is an adult with mismatch repair-deficient cancer. The chain combines TRBV6-5 with TRBJ2-3; 7 bases line up with TRBD1. The DNA for the CDR3 is TGTGCCAGCAGGGACCCGACAGGGTTTTCAGATACGCAGTATTTT. Its translation is CASRDPTGFSDTQYF.